One T cell receptor beta chain is described in this entry. Sequenced by immunoSEQ multiplex PCR; TCRdb stores in-frame clones only, minus some. The sample has approximately 340,000 clones; 91% are singletons. The sample originates from a study of blood T cell repertoires in COVID-19. The CDR3 is made up of 15 amino acids. Germline CDR1 and CDR2: LNHDA and SQIVND (reference sequence). The V and J ends lost 2 bases and 4 bases respectively, with 14 bases between them. This chain links TRBV19 with TRBJ1-1, with D tentatively TRBD1 (6 bases). Input material: PBMCs or T cells enriched from blood (not recorded which). The sequence was collected from a woman between 35 and 50 years old who had been exposed to COVID-19. The CDR3 DNA is TGTGCCAGTAGTATATTGAGGGGGTTTGGCACTGAAGCTTTCTTT. The encoded protein is CASSILRGFGTEAFF. The full variable domain, with the rest looked up from reference TRBV19 and TRBJ1-1, is DGGITQSPKYLFRKEGQNVTLSCEQNLNHDAMYWYRQDPGQGLRLIYYSQIVNDFQKGDIAEGYSVSREKKESFPLTVTSAQKNPTAFYLCASSILRGFGTEAFFGQGTRLTVV.